The 18 T cell receptor beta chains below were found in one sample sequenced in a study of identical twins. Each CDR3 protein is one row after TCRdb ran MiXCR on the 5' RACE reads. The repertoire holds 200,000 to 250,000 distinct CDR3 sequences, with around 6.6% as singletons. This sample also appeared in a second study, on yellow fever vaccine responses in identical twins.

The sample taken for sequencing was memory (CD45RO+) T cells sorted from blood. These receptors originate from a woman between 18 and 29 years old in good health.

This clonotype was detected only a few times. Written as DNA, the CDR3 is TGTGCCACCAGCAGAGACCCCTGGGAGACCCAGTACTTC. Its translation is CATSRDPWETQYF. V gene TRBV15 combines with J gene TRBJ2-5, with no clear D. Germline V CDR1 and CDR2: LNHNV, YYDKDF (reference sequence). V lost 0 bases, J lost 5 bases, and 7 bases lay in between. The CDR3 sequence is 13 residues long. Complete variable domain (other parts from reference TRBV15 and TRBJ2-5): DAMVIQNPRYQVTQFGKPVTLSCSQTLNHNVMYWYQQKSSQAPKLLFHYYDKDFNNEADTPDNFQSRRPNTSFCFLDIRSPGLGDTAMYLCATSRDPWETQYFGPGTRLLVL.

This clonotype came up many times. The J gene is TRBJ2-3, the V gene TRBV7-9; no clear D. Germline CDR1 is SEHNR and CDR2 is FQNEAQ (reference sequence). Trimming stripped 6 bases from V and 4 bases from J, with 11 bases between. CDR3 length: 13 residues. The CDR3 sequence is CASSQDEADTQYF. DNA of the CDR3: TGTGCCAGCAGTCAAGACGAGGCAGATACGCAGTATTTT.

This clonotype was seen ten or more times. The chain joins TRBV4-2 to TRBJ2-7; possibly TRBD2 for D (5 bases). V lost 0 bases to trimming and J lost 0 bases, with 9 bases between them. Germline V gene sequence: CDR1 LGHNA, CDR2 YNFKEQ. The CDR3 runs to 15 residues. CDR3 sequence (DNA): TGTGCCAGCAGCCAAGAAAGCGGATCCTCCTACGAGCAGTACTTC. As protein: CASSQESGSSYEQYF.

The sample holds a few counts of this clonotype. This sequence joins TRBV20-1 and TRBJ2-1; a weak D match, TRBD1 (6 bases). Germline V lookup: CDR1 DFQATT, CDR2 SNEGSKA (reference sequence). Trimming took 6 bases from V and 4 from J, leaving 13 bases between them. The CDR3 sequence is 13 residues long. For the CDR3, the DNA is TGCAGTGCGCCGGACAGTCTATACAATGAGCAGTTCTTC. It specifies CSAPDSLYNEQFF.

This rearrangement joins TRBV5-1 to TRBJ1-1, with D perhaps TRBD1 (5 bases). V lost 4 bases, J lost 2 bases, and 15 bases lay in between. The CDR3 covers 15 residues. Germline V gives CDR1 SGHRS, CDR2 YFSETQ. CDR3 sequence: CASSGGTGENTEAFF. DNA of the CDR3: TGCGCCAGCAGCGGTGGGACGGGAGAAAACACTGAAGCTTTCTTT.

In its sample, this clonotype was seen many times. The chain employs TRBV18 and TRBJ1-1; perhaps TRBD1 as D (6 bases). There are 15 residues in the CDR3. The germline V and J ends were trimmed by 4 bases and 3 bases, with 15 bases remaining between them. Germline-derived CDR1 and CDR2 are KGHSH and LQKENI. The CDR3 DNA is TGTGCCAGCTCACGCACCGACAGGATGGACACTGAAGCTTTCTTT. Protein sequence: CASSRTDRMDTEAFF.

This clonotype was observed many times. The chain joins TRBV6-5 to TRBJ1-2; 7 bases are shared with TRBD1. The germline CDR1 and CDR2 sequences are MNHEY and SVGAGI. With V trimmed by 6 bases and J by 4 bases, 2 bases remained unmatched. The length of the CDR3 is 12 residues. This CDR3 reads CASRQGTYGYTF. DNA for the CDR3: TGTGCCAGCAGACAGGGGACCTATGGCTACACCTTC.

This clonotype was picked up a small number of times. CDR3 in DNA: TGCAGTGCGAATGCTCCTTGGGGGAACAATGAGCAGTTCTTC. Its protein product is CSANAPWGNNEQFF. The chain has TRBV20-1 and TRBJ2-1; D is tentatively TRBD1 or TRBD2 (5 bases each). V dropped 6 bases and J dropped 5 bases, with 17 bases sitting between them. The germline V gene has CDR1 DFQATT and CDR2 SNEGSKA (reference sequence). This CDR3 comprises 14 residues.

Many counts were recorded for this clonotype. The chain carries TRBV5-5 and TRBJ2-1; TRBD1 might be the D (5 bases). V was trimmed by 0 bases and J by 7 bases, leaving 17 bases between them. The CDR3 contains 16 residues. The germline CDR1 and CDR2 sequences are SGHKS and YYEKEE (reference sequence). CDR3 region: CASSLEGTAGLNEQFF. CDR3 nucleotides: TGTGCCAGCAGCTTGGAGGGTACGGCAGGGTTGAATGAGCAGTTCTTC.

This clonotype showed up just a few times. This sequence joins TRBV6-5 and TRBJ2-5; 10 bases fit TRBD2. Losses at the gene ends were 4 bases for V and 3 bases for J; bases not matched to a gene: 8. The germline V gene encodes CDR1 MNHEY and CDR2 SVGAGI. CDR3 length equals 16 residues. CDR3 coding DNA: TGTGCCAGCAGTTCCCTAGCGGGAGCGGGAAAAGAGACCCAGTACTTC. This gives the protein CASSSLAGAGKETQYF.

The chain employs TRBV12-3 or TRBV12-4 and TRBJ2-7; the D gene is possibly TRBD2 (5 bases). The length of the CDR3 is 14 residues. The V end was cut by 6 bases, the J end by 1 base, with 13 bases between. The CDR3 spells CASRPTSTSYEQYF. For the CDR3, the DNA is TGTGCCAGCAGACCTACTAGTACATCCTACGAGCAGTACTTC.

The sample holds a few counts of this clonotype. The chain combines TRBV20-1 with TRBJ1-4; tentatively, D is TRBD1 (6 bases). There are 14 residues in the CDR3. The germline V gene has CDR1 DFQATT and CDR2 SNEGSKA (reference sequence). Trimming took off 2 bases at V and 8 bases at J, with 15 bases between the two ends. CDR3 region: CSARRQALGEKLFF. CDR3 DNA: TGCAGTGCTAGACGACAGGCCCTAGGGGAAAAACTGTTTTTT.

This clonotype was counted many times. V usage is TRBV3-1 and J usage is TRBJ1-1; TRBD1 matches 7 bases. In germline, CDR1 is LGHDT, CDR2 YNNKEL (reference sequence). Losses at the gene ends were 8 bases for V and 6 bases for J; bases not matched to a gene: 15. The length of the CDR3 is 15 residues. The CDR3 protein is CASERGGGGSAEAFF. The CDR3 DNA reads as TGTGCCAGCGAGAGAGGGGGAGGGGGCAGCGCTGAAGCTTTCTTT.

This clonotype was seen ten or more times. CDR3 sequence (DNA): TGCGCCAGCAGCCAAATAGTGACTAGCGGGCAAGAGACCCAGTACTTC. Its translation: CASSQIVTSGQETQYF. The chain is built from TRBV4-1 and TRBJ2-5; 10 bases are shared with TRBD2. The ends lost 2 bases at V and 2 bases at J; junction bases unmatched: 5. The CDR3 runs to 16 residues. Looked up from germline, CDR1 is MGHRA and CDR2 is YSYEKL.

In its sample, this clonotype was seen many times. The V and J genes are TRBV20-1 and TRBJ2-7; perhaps TRBD2 as D (5 bases). V was shortened by 6 bases and J by 2 bases, with 11 bases between the two germline ends. CDR3 length equals 12 residues. The germline CDR1 and CDR2 sequences are DFQATT and SNEGSKA (reference sequence). DNA of the CDR3: TGCAGTGCCACGGACGGGGCCTACGAGCAGTACTTC. Amino acid sequence: CSATDGAYEQYF.

The chain recombines TRBV20-1 with TRBJ1-3; 11 bases match TRBD1. The CDR3 runs to 14 residues. V dropped 5 bases and J dropped 2; count of bases not matched to a gene: 2. Germline V gene sequence: CDR1 DFQATT, CDR2 SNEGSKA (reference sequence). CDR3 sequence reads: CSAPDRGPGNTIYF. CDR3 sequence (DNA): TGCAGTGCTCCGGACAGGGGGCCTGGAAACACCATATATTTT.

The rearrangement links TRBV3-1 to TRBJ2-1, with 7 bases matching TRBD2. V was clipped by 0 bases and J by 10 bases; unmatched bases: 15. CDR1 and CDR2 from the germline V gene are LGHDT and YNNKEL (reference sequence). The CDR3 is 17 amino acids. For the CDR3, the DNA is TGTGCCAGCAGCCAAGATGTCCCCGGGACTACCAAGGGGGAGCAGTTCTTC. Translated: CASSQDVPGTTKGEQFF.

This clonotype was detected a few times. Relative to the germline gene, one junction end is altered; a read error may explain this. This chain links TRBV20-1 with TRBJ2-1; D perhaps matches TRBD2 (7 bases). In germline, CDR1 is DFQATT, CDR2 SNEGSKA (reference sequence). This CDR3 contains 18 residues. The CDR3 spells CCARDPNRLAQGGNEQFF. The CDR3 DNA sequence: TGCTGTGCTAGAGATCCCAATAGACTAGCCCAAGGGGGCAATGAGCAGTTCTTC.